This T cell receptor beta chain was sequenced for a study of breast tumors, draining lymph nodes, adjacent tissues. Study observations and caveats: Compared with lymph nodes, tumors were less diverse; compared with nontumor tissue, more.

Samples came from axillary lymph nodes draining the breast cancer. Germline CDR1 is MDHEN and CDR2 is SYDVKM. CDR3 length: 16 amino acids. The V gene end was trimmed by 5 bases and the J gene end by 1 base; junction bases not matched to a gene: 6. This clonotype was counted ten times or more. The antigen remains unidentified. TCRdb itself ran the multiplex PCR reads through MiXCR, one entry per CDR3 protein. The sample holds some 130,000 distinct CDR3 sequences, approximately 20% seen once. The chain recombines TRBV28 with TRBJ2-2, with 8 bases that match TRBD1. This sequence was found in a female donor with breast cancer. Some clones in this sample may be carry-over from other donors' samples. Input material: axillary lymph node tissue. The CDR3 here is CASSPETGVNTGELFF. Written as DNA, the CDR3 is TGTGCCAGCAGTCCCGAGACAGGGGTGAACACCGGGGAGCTGTTTTTT.